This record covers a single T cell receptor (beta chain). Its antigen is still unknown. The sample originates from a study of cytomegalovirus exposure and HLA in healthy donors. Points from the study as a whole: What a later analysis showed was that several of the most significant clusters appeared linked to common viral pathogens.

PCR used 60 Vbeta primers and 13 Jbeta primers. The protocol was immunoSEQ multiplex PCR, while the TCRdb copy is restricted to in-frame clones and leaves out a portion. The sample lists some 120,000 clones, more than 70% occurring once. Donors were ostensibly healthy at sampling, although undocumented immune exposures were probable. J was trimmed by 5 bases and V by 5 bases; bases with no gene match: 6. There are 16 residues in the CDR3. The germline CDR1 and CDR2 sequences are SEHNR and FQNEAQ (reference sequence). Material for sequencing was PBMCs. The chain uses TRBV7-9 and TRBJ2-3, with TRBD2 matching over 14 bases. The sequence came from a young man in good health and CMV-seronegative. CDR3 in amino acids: CASSATSGGVGDTQYF. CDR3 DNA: TGTGCCAGCAGCGCGACTAGCGGGGGGGTCGGAGATACGCAGTATTTT.